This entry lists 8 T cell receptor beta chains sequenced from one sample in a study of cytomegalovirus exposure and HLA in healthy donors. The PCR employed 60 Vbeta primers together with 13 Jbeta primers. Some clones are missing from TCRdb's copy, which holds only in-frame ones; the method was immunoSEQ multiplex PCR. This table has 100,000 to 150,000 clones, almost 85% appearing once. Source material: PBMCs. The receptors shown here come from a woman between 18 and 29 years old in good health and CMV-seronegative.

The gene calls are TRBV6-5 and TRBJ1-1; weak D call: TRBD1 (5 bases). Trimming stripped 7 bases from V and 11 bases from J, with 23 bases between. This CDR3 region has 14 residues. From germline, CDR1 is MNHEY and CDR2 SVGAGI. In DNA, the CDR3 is TGTGCCAGCACCCCCGGCGGGGACCGGACGGAGGCTTTCTTT. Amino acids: CASTPGGDRTEAFF.

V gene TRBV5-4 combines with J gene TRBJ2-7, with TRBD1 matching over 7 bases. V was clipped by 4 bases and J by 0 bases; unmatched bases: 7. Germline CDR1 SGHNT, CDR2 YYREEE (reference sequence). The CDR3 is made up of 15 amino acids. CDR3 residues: CASSARDSHSYEQYF. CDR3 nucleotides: TGTGCCAGCAGCGCCCGGGACAGTCACTCCTACGAGCAGTACTTC.

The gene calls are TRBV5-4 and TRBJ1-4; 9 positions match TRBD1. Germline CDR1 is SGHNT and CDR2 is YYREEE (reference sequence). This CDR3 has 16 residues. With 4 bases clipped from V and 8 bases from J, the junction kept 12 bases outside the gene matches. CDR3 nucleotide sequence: TGTGCCAGCAGCCACTCGGACAGGGGAAAGGAGGAAAAACTGTTTTTT. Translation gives CASSHSDRGKEEKLFF.

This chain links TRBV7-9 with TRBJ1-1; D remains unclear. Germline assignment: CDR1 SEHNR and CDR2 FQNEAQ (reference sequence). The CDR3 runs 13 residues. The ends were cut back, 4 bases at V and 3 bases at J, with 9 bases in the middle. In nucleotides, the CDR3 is TGTGCCAGCAGCTCTCAGGTGGACACTGAAGCTTTCTTT. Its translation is CASSSQVDTEAFF.

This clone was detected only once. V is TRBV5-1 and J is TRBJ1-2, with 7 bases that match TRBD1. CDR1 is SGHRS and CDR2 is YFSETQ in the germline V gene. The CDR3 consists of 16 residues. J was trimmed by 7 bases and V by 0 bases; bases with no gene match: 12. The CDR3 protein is CASSLESPEGAGGYTF. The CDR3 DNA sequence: TGCGCCAGCAGCTTGGAATCCCCCGAGGGGGCTGGTGGCTACACCTTC. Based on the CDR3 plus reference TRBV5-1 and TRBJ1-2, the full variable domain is KAGVTQTPRYLIKTRGQQVTLSCSPISGHRSVSWYQQTPGQGLQFLFEYFSETQRNKGNFPGRFSGRQFSNSRSEMNVSTLELGDSALYLCASSLESPEGAGGYTFGSGTRLTVV.

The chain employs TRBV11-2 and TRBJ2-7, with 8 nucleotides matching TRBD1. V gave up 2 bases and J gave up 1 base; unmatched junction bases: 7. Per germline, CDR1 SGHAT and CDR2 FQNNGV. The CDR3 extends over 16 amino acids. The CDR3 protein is CASSLTTGARSYEQYF. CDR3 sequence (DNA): TGTGCCAGCAGCTTAACGACAGGGGCCCGATCCTACGAGCAGTACTTC.

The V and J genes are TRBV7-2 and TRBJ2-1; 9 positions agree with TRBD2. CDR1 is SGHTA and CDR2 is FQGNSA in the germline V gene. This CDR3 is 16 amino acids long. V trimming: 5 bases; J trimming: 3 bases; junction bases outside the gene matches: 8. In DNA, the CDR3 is TGTGCCAGCAGCCCCCTGAGCGGGGGGTTCTACAATGAGCAGTTCTTC. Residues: CASSPLSGGFYNEQFF.

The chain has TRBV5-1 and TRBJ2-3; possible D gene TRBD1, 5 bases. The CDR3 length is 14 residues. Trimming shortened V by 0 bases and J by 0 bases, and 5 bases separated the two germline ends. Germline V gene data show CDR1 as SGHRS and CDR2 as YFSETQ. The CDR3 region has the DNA TGCGCCAGCAGCTTGGAGGGGAGCACAGATACGCAGTATTTT. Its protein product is CASSLEGSTDTQYF.